Presented here are 21 T cell receptor beta chains from one specimen sequenced in a study of T cell clonality in common variable immunodeficiency. Produced via immunoSEQ multiplex PCR; TCRdb's table is partial and in-frame only. Altogether 30,000 or so clones were found in the sample, and no singletons occur. Their antigen targets remain unknown. Findings and caveats of the study: In common variable immunodeficiency, TCR beta chains reportedly carried fewer deletions and N-nucleotide insertions.

Sequences were obtained from peripheral blood mononuclear cells. The source of these receptors is a human donor with common variable immunodeficiency.

Comment on this clone: Read data end 3 residues before the CDR3 end; the end is taken from the germline J gene. The chain joins TRBV10-2 to TRBJ1-1; D might be TRBD1 (5 bases). Germline V gene lookup returns CDR1 WSHSY and CDR2 SAAADI. The ends were cut back, 3 bases at V and 1 base at J, with 12 bases in the middle. CDR3 size: 15 residues. CDR3 bases read: TGCGCCAGCAGTGAACAACGGGGGACGAACACTGAA. Protein product: CASSEQRGTNTE. The CDR3 in its entirety is CASSEQRGTNTEAFF.

With respect to this clone: Coverage ceases 3 residues before the CDR3 finishes, and the germline J gene fills in the end. The chain employs TRBV19 and TRBJ1-5, with a tentative D call TRBD1 (6 bases). V lost 3 bases and J lost 3, with 12 bases in between. CDR1 LNHDA and CDR2 SQIVND come from the germline V gene (reference sequence). The CDR3 loop spans 15 amino acids. This CDR3 reads CASSISRGFNQPQHF. CDR3 DNA (partial): TGTGCCAGTAGTATTAGCAGGGGATTCAATCAGCCC.

In its sample, this clone was seen a few times. Read sequence stops 3 residues before the CDR3 end, and the germline J gene provides the missing end. The chain combines TRBV7-9 with TRBJ1-1; TRBD1 is a possible D gene (5 bases). The CDR3 has 12 residues. Germline CDR1 reads SEHNR; CDR2 reads FQNEAQ (reference sequence). The CDR3 here is CASSLVQGEAFF. Incomplete CDR3 DNA: TGTGCCAGCAGCTTAGTTCAGGGAGAA.

The sample holds a few counts of this clone. From the germline J gene comes the end of the CDR3, since the read stops 3 residues before it. The chain uses TRBV6-4 and TRBJ2-1; TRBD2 matches at 9 bases. The CDR3 has 15 residues. The germline CDR1 and CDR2 sequences are MRHNA and SNTAGT. The V gene end was trimmed by 0 bases and the J gene end by 8 bases; junction bases not matched to a gene: 5. The CDR3 is CASSDSAGGPHEQFF. The sequenced part of the CDR3 DNA is TGTGCCAGCAGTGACTCCGCGGGGGGGCCACATGAG.

This clone showed up many times. The read is 3 residues too short to cover the CDR3 end, so that end is filled in from the germline J gene. The genes are TRBV4-1 and TRBJ2-5, with TRBD2 matching 9 bases. The germline V gene has CDR1 MGHRA and CDR2 YSYEKL. This CDR3 region has 13 residues. V shed 4 bases, J shed 5 bases, and the junction held 2 bases outside the gene matches. CDR3: CASSRLAVETQYF. CDR3 bases read: TGCGCCAGCAGCCGACTAGCGGTCGAGACC.

In its sample, this clone was seen many times. The CDR3 extends 3 residues past the end of the read, so its final part is completed from the germline J gene. The chain recombines TRBV20-1 with TRBJ2-7; D may be TRBD1 (5 bases). The CDR3 consists of 11 residues. CDR1 DFQATT and CDR2 SNEGSKA come from the germline V gene (reference sequence). Trimming removed 3 bases at V and 6 bases at J, with 9 bases between. The CDR3 loop reads CSASWGGEQYF. The sequenced CDR3 bases are TGCAGTGCTAGTTGGGGCGGCGAG.

In this sample, this clone turned up a few times. The read terminates 3 residues before the CDR3 end, so the remaining end is supplied by the germline J gene. The V and J genes are TRBV7-9 and TRBJ1-1, with D perhaps matching TRBD1 (5 bases). CDR3 length: 15 amino acids. V was shortened by 1 base and J by 4 bases, with 13 bases between the two germline ends. Per germline, CDR1 SEHNR and CDR2 FQNEAQ (reference sequence). The CDR3 sequence: CASSLVGGVSTEAFF. CDR3 bases read: TGTGCCAGCAGCTTAGTTGGAGGGGTGAGCACTGAA.

This clone was seen many times. The read finishes 3 residues shy of the CDR3 end, and the germline J gene is used to complete it. This sequence joins TRBV5-1 and TRBJ2-7; D perhaps matches TRBD1 (6 bases). This CDR3 has 16 residues. The V gene lost 4 bases and the J gene lost 0 bases, with 17 bases spanning the gap. Germline V gene lookup returns CDR1 SGHRS and CDR2 YFSETQ. The covered CDR3 bases are TGCGCCAGCAGCAGCGAGGGGGAAGATAACTCCTACGAG. Residues: CASSSEGEDNSYE. The full CDR3 sequence reads CASSSEGEDNSYEQYF.

This clone was seen many times. Coverage ceases 3 residues before the CDR3 finishes, and the germline J gene fills in the end. This chain joins TRBV5-1 and TRBJ1-2; a weak D match, TRBD1 (6 bases). The germline V gene encodes CDR1 SGHRS and CDR2 YFSETQ. The CDR3 covers 16 residues. The CDR3 region is CASSRSPETGFYGYTF. The covered CDR3 bases are TGCGCCAGCAGCCGTTCACCCGAAACAGGGTTTTACGGC.

Within the sample, this clone is medium-sized. The sequence runs out 3 residues before the end of the CDR3; the remainder is reconstructed from the germline J gene. The genes are TRBV19 and TRBJ1-3, with TRBD1 matching 8 bases. The CDR3 is 15 residues long. With V trimmed by 5 bases and J by 4 bases, 7 bases remained unmatched. Germline assignment: CDR1 LNHDA and CDR2 SQIVND (reference sequence). The CDR3 region is CASSRTGITGNTIYF. Partial CDR3 DNA: TGTGCCAGTAGTCGGACAGGGATCACCGGAAACACC. Drawing the rest from reference TRBV19 and TRBJ1-3, the complete variable domain is DGGITQSPKYLFRKEGQNVTLSCEQNLNHDAMYWYRQDPGQGLRLIYYSQIVNDFQKGDIAEGYSVSREKKESFPLTVTSAQKNPTAFYLCASSRTGITGNTIYFGEGSWLTVV.

This clone was picked up a small number of times. The read ends 3 residues shy of where the CDR3 ends; the end is completed using the germline J gene. The chain recombines TRBV30 with TRBJ1-6; D gene uncertain. The CDR3 sequence is 13 residues long. The germline V gene encodes CDR1 GTSNPN and CDR2 SVGIG (reference sequence). The ends were cut back, 2 bases at V and 11 bases at J, with 13 bases in the middle. CDR3 loop: CAWSTDGQTPLHF. The part of the CDR3 DNA that was read is TGTGCCTGGAGTACTGATGGGCAGACACCC.

This clone turned up a few times. The read stops 3 residues short of the end of the CDR3; the missing end is completed from the germline J gene. The J gene is TRBJ2-2, the V gene TRBV11-2; TRBD1 agrees at 9 bases. The CDR3 is 15 residues long. V shed 6 bases, J shed 5 bases, and the junction held 7 bases outside the gene matches. In germline, CDR1 is SGHAT, CDR2 FQNNGV. CDR3 DNA (partial): TGTGCCAGCAGAAGTGGGACAGGGCGGACCGGGGAG. It is translated as CASRSGTGRTGE. The complete CDR3 protein is CASRSGTGRTGELFF.

In its sample, this clone was seen a few times. Read coverage stops 3 residues before the CDR3 terminus; the germline J gene supplies the remainder. The J gene is TRBJ1-2, the V gene TRBV19, with D possibly TRBD1 on 6 matching bases. Germline CDR1 reads LNHDA; CDR2 reads SQIVND (reference sequence). This CDR3 has 13 residues. V was shortened by 6 bases and J by 1 base, with 9 bases between the two germline ends. The covered CDR3 bases are TGTGCCAGTAGCGGACAGTATAACTATGGC. Its protein product is CASSGQYNYG. The CDR3, in full, reads CASSGQYNYGYTF.

As concerns this clone: The CDR3 end is not reached by the read, which stops 3 residues before it; the germline J gene fills it in. This chain connects TRBV19 to TRBJ1-5, with a tentative D call TRBD1 (6 bases). CDR1 is LNHDA, CDR2 SQIVND, per germline (reference sequence). The CDR3 covers 14 residues. V was shortened by 1 base and J by 5 bases, with 9 bases between the two germline ends. The part of the CDR3 DNA that was read is TGTGCCAGTAGTATAGGGGACACATATCAGCCC. As protein: CASSIGDTYQP. The full-length CDR3 reads as CASSIGDTYQPQHF.

Many counts were recorded for this clone. The read ends 3 residues shy of where the CDR3 ends; the end is completed using the germline J gene. The J gene is TRBJ2-2, the V gene TRBV7-3, with TRBD2 matching over 9 bases. Trimming took 5 bases from V and 1 from J; bases not matched to a gene: 11. The CDR3 is made up of 18 amino acids. CDR1 is SGHTA, CDR2 FQGTGA, per germline. CDR3 DNA (partial): TGTGCCAGCAGCCCGCAGCGAAAACTAGCGGGGAACACCGGGGAG. It encodes CASSPQRKLAGNTGE. The whole CDR3 region reads CASSPQRKLAGNTGELFF.

Concerning this clone: The CDR3 end lies 3 residues beyond the end of the read and is filled in from the germline J gene. The chain employs TRBV30 and TRBJ2-1, with a weak D call TRBD2 (7 bases). In germline, CDR1 is GTSNPN, CDR2 SVGIG (reference sequence). V shed 2 bases and J shed 8 bases, with 19 bases lying between them. The CDR3 is 15 residues long. The CDR3 region is CAWSSRGRGGDEQFF. The CDR3 DNA, read in part, is TGTGCCTGGAGTAGCCGGGGACGCGGGGGCGATGAG. Supplemented by reference TRBV30 and TRBJ2-1, the full variable domain reads SQTIHQWPATLVQPVGSPLSLECTVEGTSNPNLYWYRQAAGRGLQLLFYSVGIGQISSEVPQNLSASRPQDRQFILSSKKLLLSDSGFYLCAWSSRGRGGDEQFFGPGTRLTVL.

This clone was picked up a small number of times. The CDR3 end falls 3 residues outside the read, so it is completed with the germline J gene. The chain employs TRBV7-3 and TRBJ2-3; TRBD2 matches 9 bases. The CDR3 is made up of 19 amino acids. With 1 base clipped from V and 4 bases from J, the junction kept 15 bases outside the gene matches. Germline V gene sequence: CDR1 SGHTA, CDR2 FQGTGA. The CDR3 here is CASSLSRGRGGPSADTQYF. Partial CDR3 DNA: TGTGCCAGCAGCTTAAGCCGCGGGCGGGGGGGCCCGAGCGCAGATACG.

CDR3 region: CASSPRTDFYEQYF. The sequenced CDR3 bases are TGTGCCAGCAGTCCGAGGACAGATTTCTACGAG. The V gene is TRBV7-9, the J gene TRBJ2-7; the D gene is possibly TRBD1 (6 bases). The read terminates 3 residues before the CDR3 end, so the remaining end is supplied by the germline J gene. Trimming removed 6 bases from V and 3 bases from J, with 15 bases in between. CDR3 size: 14 residues. Germline V lookup: CDR1 SEHNR, CDR2 FQNEAQ (reference sequence).

In its sample, this clone was seen many times. With the read ending 3 residues before the CDR3 end, the germline J gene is used to fill in that end. This chain connects TRBV5-1 to TRBJ2-5; 7 bases line up with TRBD1. V shed 4 bases, J shed 5 bases, and the junction held 5 bases outside the gene matches. The CDR3 is 13 amino acids. Germline V gene data show CDR1 as SGHRS and CDR2 as YFSETQ. The sequenced part of the CDR3 DNA is TGCGCCAGCAGCCGGGGACAGTTGGAGACC. Its protein product is CASSRGQLET. The complete CDR3 sequence is CASSRGQLETQYF.

In its sample, this clone was seen many times. The CDR3 end lies 3 residues beyond the end of the read and is filled in from the germline J gene. The J gene is TRBJ2-4, the V gene TRBV19; TRBD1 aligns across 8 bases. From germline, CDR1 is LNHDA and CDR2 SQIVND (reference sequence). This CDR3 region has 15 residues. V dropped 3 bases and J dropped 0; count of bases not matched to a gene: 1. CDR3 region: CASSMTGVAKNIQYF. CDR3 DNA (partial): TGTGCCAGTAGTATGACAGGGGTAGCCAAAAACATT.

Regarding this clone: The read gets to within 3 residues of the CDR3 end, and the germline J gene fills in the rest. The chain uses TRBV19 and TRBJ1-6; D not resolved. The V gene lost 11 bases and the J gene lost 5 bases, with 13 bases spanning the gap. The CDR3 is 13 residues long. The germline V gene encodes CDR1 LNHDA and CDR2 SQIVND (reference sequence). The CDR3 loop reads CAASDTHNSPLHF. The sequenced CDR3 bases are TGTGCCGCCAGTGACACGCATAATTCACCC.